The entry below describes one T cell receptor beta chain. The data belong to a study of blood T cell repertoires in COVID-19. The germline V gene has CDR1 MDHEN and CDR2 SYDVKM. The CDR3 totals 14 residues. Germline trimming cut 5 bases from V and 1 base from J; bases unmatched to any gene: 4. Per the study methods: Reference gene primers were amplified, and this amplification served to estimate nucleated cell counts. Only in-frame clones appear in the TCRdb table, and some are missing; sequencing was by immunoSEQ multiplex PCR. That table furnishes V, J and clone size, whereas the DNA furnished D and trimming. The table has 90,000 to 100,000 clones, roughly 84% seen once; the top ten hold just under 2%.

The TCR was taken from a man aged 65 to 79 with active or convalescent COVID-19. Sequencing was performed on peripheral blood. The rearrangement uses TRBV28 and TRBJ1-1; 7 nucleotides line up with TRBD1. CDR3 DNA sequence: TGTGCCAGCAGTCCAGGGGGTTGGAACACTGAAGCTTTCTTT. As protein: CASSPGGWNTEAFF.